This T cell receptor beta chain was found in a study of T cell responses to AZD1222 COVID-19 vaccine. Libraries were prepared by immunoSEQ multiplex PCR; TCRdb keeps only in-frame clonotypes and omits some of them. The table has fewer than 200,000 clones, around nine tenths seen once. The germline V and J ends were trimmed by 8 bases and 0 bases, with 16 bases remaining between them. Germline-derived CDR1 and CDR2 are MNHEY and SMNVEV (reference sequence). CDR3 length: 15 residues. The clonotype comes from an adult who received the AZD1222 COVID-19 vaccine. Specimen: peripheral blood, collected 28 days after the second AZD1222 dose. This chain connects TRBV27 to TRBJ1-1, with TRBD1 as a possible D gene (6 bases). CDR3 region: CASRGGDTMNTEAFF. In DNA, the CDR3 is TGTGCCAGCCGCGGGGGGGACACTATGAACACTGAAGCTTTCTTT.